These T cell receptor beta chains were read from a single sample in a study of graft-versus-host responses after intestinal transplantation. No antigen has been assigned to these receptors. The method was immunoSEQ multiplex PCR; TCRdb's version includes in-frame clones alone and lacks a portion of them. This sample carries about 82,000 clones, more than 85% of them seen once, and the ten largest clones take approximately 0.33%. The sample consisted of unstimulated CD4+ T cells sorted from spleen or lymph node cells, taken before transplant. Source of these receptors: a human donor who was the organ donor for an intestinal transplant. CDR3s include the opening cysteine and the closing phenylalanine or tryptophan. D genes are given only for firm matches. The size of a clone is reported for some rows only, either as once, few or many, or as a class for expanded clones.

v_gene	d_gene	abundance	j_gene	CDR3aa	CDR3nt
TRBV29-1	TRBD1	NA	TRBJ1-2	CSAGTGANYGYTF	TGCAGCGCCGGGACAGGGGCAAACTATGGCTACACCTTC
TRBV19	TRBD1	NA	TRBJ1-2	CASRGQGGMGYTF	TGTGCCAGTAGAGGACAGGGGGGTATGGGCTACACCTTC
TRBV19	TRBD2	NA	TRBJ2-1	CASSIRLAEYNEQFF	TGTGCCAGTAGTATCCGGCTAGCGGAGTACAATGAGCAGTTCTTC
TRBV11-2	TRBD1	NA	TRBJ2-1	CASSLDRPYNEQFF	TGTGCCAGCAGCCTGGACAGGCCCTACAATGAGCAGTTCTTC
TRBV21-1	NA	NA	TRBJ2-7	CASSKGTGAYEQYF	TGTGCCAGCAGCAAAGGGACAGGGGCCTACGAGCAGTACTTC
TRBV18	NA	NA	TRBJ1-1	CASTGFYTEAFF	TGTGCCAGCACAGGGTTCTATACTGAAGCTTTCTTT
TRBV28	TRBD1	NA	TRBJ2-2	CASSILPGQVTGELFF	TGTGCCAGCAGTATACTACCGGGACAGGTAACCGGGGAGCTGTTTTTT
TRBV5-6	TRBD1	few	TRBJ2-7	CATSLRDRGSEQYF	TGTGCCACCTCCCTCCGGGACAGGGGAAGCGAGCAGTACTTC
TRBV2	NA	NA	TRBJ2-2	CASSEWHPGELFF	TGTGCCAGCAGTGAGTGGCACCCCGGGGAGCTGTTTTTT
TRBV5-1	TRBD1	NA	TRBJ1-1	CASSSAFQGAYTEAFF	TGCGCCAGCAGCTCGGCTTTCCAGGGGGCGTACACTGAAGCTTTCTTT
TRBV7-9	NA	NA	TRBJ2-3	CASSRPRNTDTDTQYF	TGTGCCAGCAGCCGACCTAGAAATACCGACACAGATACGCAGTATTTT
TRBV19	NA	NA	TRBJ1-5	CASSSTGDTSNQPQHF	TGTGCCAGTAGCAGTACAGGCGATACTAGCAATCAGCCCCAGCATTTT
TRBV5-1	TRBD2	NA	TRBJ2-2	CASRVAGASTGELFF	TGCGCCAGCAGAGTCGCGGGAGCGAGCACCGGGGAGCTGTTTTTT